This record looks at one T cell receptor beta chain sequence and its context. The antigen this receptor binds is unknown. No much larger clone is present one base from it, and per-base qualities are unavailable. This entry comes from a study of cytomegalovirus exposure and HLA in healthy donors (dated by TCRdb to 2015 to 2018). Context from the whole study: An earlier analysis of some 620 of the donors reported 250 to 300 Gb of sequence data and 100 million to 120 million unique TCR beta sequences obtained from around 180 million T cells. A later analysis re-examined previously published TCR beta repertoires from 610 or so donors and added high-resolution HLA genotyping to investigate patterns of TCR occurrence. HLA typing included class I and class II loci at four-digit resolution. Rather than using new phenotypic data, the later analysis identified candidate immune exposures from TCR beta sequences and from how often those sequences occurred across donors. To predict cytomegalovirus infection status, the study brought together high-throughput TCR immunosequencing, statistical association of individual TCRs with disease status, and machine learning. The number of typed donors differed by locus: about 629-630 for A, B, C, DRB1 and DQB1; approximately 530 for DQA1; 606 for DPA1; and about 450 for DPB1. All discovery cohort repertoires had been generated on a single sequencing platform. In an earlier analysis of 587 of the donors, high-throughput TCR beta sequencing was used to judge whether each TCR beta V gene segment behaved as functional or pseudogenic. The genetic ancestry cluster associated with self-reported Caucasian donors included 80% to 90% of the 300 to 400 genotyped donors. Several DR-DQ haplotypes were handled as single units for association and clustering because linkage in the cohort was strong. The study aimed to test whether signatures of past pathogen exposure could be identified by cataloging public T cell receptors. A later genetic analysis took genome-wide SNP genotypes for about 60% of the roughly 670 donors and used that subset as a discovery cohort. The study used immunosequencing to profile the T cell repertoires of several hundred subjects and linked those repertoires to cytomegalovirus serostatus. On average, over 200,000 unique TCR beta nucleotide sequences were sequenced per donor among a few hundred genotyped donors of the cohort, with 15% to 20% of those sequences being non-productive. Donor age, sex, ethnicity and CMV serostatus were compiled together with the repertoire data. Along with the roughly 670-subject first cohort, a separate validation cohort of over 90 different subjects was used. An early release that covered approximately 600 HLA-typed donors contained about 300 gigabases of sequencing data and approximately 85 million unique TCR sequences.

The library relied on the immunoSEQ multiplex PCR assay. For the multiplex PCR, a mixture combining 60 forward primers for TCR Vbeta segments and 13 reverse primers for TCR Jbeta segments was used. Amplification of the CDR3 region of rearranged TCR beta genes was performed with a multiplex PCR assay on genomic DNA. The Illumina HiSeq System was used to sequence the amplified TCR beta libraries as 87-base-pair reads. Per the authors' processing: In a later analysis, approximately 74 million unique TCR beta chains were counted across the 666 repertoires, and roughly 11 million of these chains were shared by at least two donors. Raw reads were error-corrected and collapsed into unique sequences with a nearest-neighbor algorithm that merged closely related sequences to remove PCR and sequencing errors. To assign V, D and J gene segments, CDR3 sequences were aligned to IMGT reference sequences. For a sequence to be retained, at least a six-nucleotide match to both a V gene segment and a J gene segment was required. A rearrangement counted as productive if the CDR3 had no stop codons and remained in frame with V and J, and every other rearrangement counted as non-productive. CDR3 was defined according to IMGT convention as the region running from the second conserved V-encoded cysteine to the conserved J-encoded phenylalanine. Sequences without an unambiguous match to a single V gene segment were excluded from the earlier analysis of almost 600 of the donors. An earlier analysis of about 590 of the donors classified V segments as functional when productive rearrangements were above 56.7% and as segregating when the standard deviation between donors was above 5%. To diagnose cytomegalovirus status from the catalog of TCR beta chain sequences, a statistical classification framework was built. In a later analysis, V and J genes were assigned by comparing TCR nucleotide sequences against IMGT/GENE-DB human TR gene sequences. The TCRdist pipeline was used in a later analysis to assign CDR3 sequences and most-parsimonious VDJ recombination scenarios. In a later analysis, every TCR beta chain was defined by the combination of its CDR3 amino acid sequence and its V-gene family, and reads without a unique V-gene family were dropped. A later analysis removed roughly 590 highly shared, low-generation-probability nucleotide sequences to deal with suspected cross-contamination and a sequencing artifact. In a later analysis, a clonal expansion index for each public chain was calculated from normalized within-repertoire ranks of inferred template counts. In a later analysis, generation probabilities were computed using a VDJ recombination model fitted to out-of-frame rearrangements, and the results were checked against IGoR. In a later analysis, TCR-TCR, TCR-HLA and TCR-CMV co-occurrence was scored with hypergeometric tests, and a repertoire-size bias correction was applied to TCR pairs. A later analysis estimated false discovery rates by permuting HLA or CMV assignments 20 times. In a later analysis, co-occurring TCRs were grouped with DBSCAN, and TCRdist sequence similarity was added when clustering was performed within HLA-allele-positive subsets. Co-occurrence clustering excluded repertoires with fewer than 30,000 or more than 120,000 public chains, plus five with anomalous nucleotide sharing. In TCRdb, the immuneACCESS table is reduced to in-frame sequences with V and J assigned. These tables do not hold every clone; where another copy was compared, an unresolved V gene accounts for under half, and the others remain unexplained. The DNA was the basis for D and trimming; V, J and clone size are from that table. Present in this sample are more than 65,000 clones, 60% to 80% of which were seen just once. The ten top clones hold about 20% of the sample.

The cohort comprised some 680 healthy bone marrow donors. Cohort members were all nominally healthy when sampled, although unrecorded immune exposures were likely present. The donor tested CMV seropositive, placing the donor among the 289 seropositive members of the cohort. Every donor gave a peripheral blood sample, and the peripheral blood mononuclear cells from that sample were used for TCR beta sequencing. The Qiagen DNeasy Blood Extraction Kit was used to extract genomic DNA from the blood cell samples. Broad study findings and their caveats: In both the original and validation cohorts, the classifier was reported to diagnose cytomegalovirus status with high specificity and sensitivity. Some IMGT-functional V segments, including TRBV6-2 and TRBV6-3, could not be told apart with the 87-base-pair reads, so those segments were excluded. Broadly in line with IMGT annotations, most TCR beta V segments showed up in productive rearrangements about 87% or about 30% of the time in an earlier analysis of several hundred of the donors. The study listed approximately 160 TCR beta chains as associated with cytomegalovirus. In a later genetic analysis, a missense DCLRE1C variant was associated with V-gene and J-gene trimming of TCR beta chains, and the association was replicated in an independent cohort. The only immune exposure information available for the cohort was CMV serostatus. A later analysis found that HLA-associated TCR beta chains were more clonally expanded and had lower generation probabilities than equally common non-associated chains. In a later analysis, several top co-occurrence clusters were reported to appear linked to parvovirus B19, influenza, CMV and Epstein-Barr virus. Compared with the roughly 600-donor mean, donors in an Asian-associated ancestry cluster had fewer N-insertions in productive TCRs, according to a later genetic analysis. Linkage disequilibrium might explain the correlated functional status among segregating V segments, but an unknown experimental factor could not be excluded. Sequencing depth was assumed to be roughly uniform across donors in the presence/absence analyses, though that assumption may not hold. Some 16 rarely observed V segments, including chromosome 9 orphons, were excluded from the earlier analysis of approximately 600 of the donors because counts were too low. Because HLA typing was unavailable for some donors at each locus, only the typed subset was used in association tests. It was suggested by the authors that the approach could potentially be generalized to other disease states and immunological phenotypes. The sequencing pipeline was judged likely to have produced a cluster of highly shared sequence variants as a technical artifact. Strong co-occurrence of HLA alleles, especially DR and DQ, made assigning TCR associations to individual alleles difficult. While some public TCRs were present in many individuals, most TCR sequences turned up only very rarely across donors. In vitro tests confirmed that a few of the cytomegalovirus-associated TCR beta chains recognize cytomegalovirus antigens. According to a later analysis, most CMV-associated TCR beta chains appeared to be HLA-restricted, and the HLA associations seemed to be driven largely by CMV exposure. A later analysis associated approximately 17,000 TCR beta sequences with specific HLA alleles at a false discovery rate of 0.05. A further reported finding was that TCR beta sequences accurately predicted the HLA-A and HLA-B alleles for most subjects in the first cohort. Only TCR beta chains were sequenced in this cohort, and the absence of alpha or paired-chain data limited detectable features. In a later analysis, TCR association rates were found to vary across HLA loci, with the most associated TCRs seen for DRB1 alleles and the fewest for HLA-C alleles.

At the junction V is shortened by 6 bases and J by 5 bases, with 20 bases in between. The CDR3 starts with the cysteine, ends with the phenylalanine, and has 16 residues. Only CDR3 DNA is held: 48 bases, read in frame from base 1. CDR1 and CDR2 are drawn from the germline V gene: SGHRS, YFSETQ. The specimen sequenced was PBMCs. This clonotype originated in a woman between 40 and 55 years old in good health and CMV-seropositive. The chain is assembled from TRBV5-1 and TRBJ2-2, and TRBD1 may be the D gene, going by 6 matching bases. Read as DNA, the sequence is TGCGCCAGCAATTCGGGACACGAAATTGGGACCGGGGAGCTGTTTTTT. Its translation is CASNSGHEIGTGELFF.